This TCR beta chain appears in the sequencing data of a study of T-cell reconstitution after alpha-beta-depleted transplantation in children (dated by TCRdb to the mid-2010s). Broadly, across the study: T-cell immune reconstitution after TCRalphabeta/CD19-depleted allogeneic hematopoietic cell transplantation in children was quantitatively tracked in the study by means of TCR repertoire profiling.

Library preparation used PCR. Sequencing was carried out with an Illumina HiSeq 2500. Molecular barcoding was employed in the preparation of TCR libraries, with unique molecular identifiers being used to normalize TCRbeta repertoire quantification. The public reads were reanalyzed by TCRdb: fastp trimming at Q25, MiXCR alignment, in-frame beta chains only. All rows with the same CDR3 protein become a single entry with the most common DNA and genes. This sample has about 460,000 distinct CDR3 sequences in its table, and under 15% of those were observed once. Of the sample, about 5% is held by the ten largest clones. The CDR3, from cysteine to phenylalanine, totals 16 residues. Just CDR3 DNA is preserved here, 48 bases in frame from base 1. Trimming accounts for 6 bases at V and 7 bases at J, while the number of junction bases matched to no gene is 14. This clonotype came up many times. Its antigen is unknown. Nothing much larger sits one base from this clone, and base qualities are not available.

This clonotype originated in a human donor who donated a stem cell graft to a child with combined immunodeficiency. Material: PBMCs from the stem cell graft donor, obtained from the stem cell graft. The V gene is TRBV12-3 or TRBV12-4 and the J gene is TRBJ2-1, with TRBD2 matching 8 junction bases. This receptor carries the CDR3 CASSPSGSGRRNEQFF. The nucleotide sequence is TGTGCCAGCAGCCCCTCAGGGAGCGGGAGAAGGAATGAGCAGTTCTTC.